These 13 T cell receptor beta chains were all obtained from the same sample, sequenced in a study of T cells after yellow fever vaccination. TCRdb processed the 5' RACE reads anew with MiXCR; each CDR3 protein has one entry. The sample records more than 95,000 distinct CDR3 sequences, approximately 7.1% being singletons. The sequenced sample was CD4+ T cells sorted from PBMCs, obtained about 49 days after the first yellow fever vaccination. The receptor source for this set is a man aged 18 to 29 who received the YFV17D yellow fever vaccine.

This clonotype was found many times. The rearrangement links TRBV12-3 or TRBV12-4 to TRBJ2-7; unclear D gene. The CDR3 loop spans 12 amino acids. The V gene lost 5 bases and the J gene lost 0 bases, with 5 bases spanning the gap. The chain's CDR3 is CASSRNSYEQYV. CDR3 bases: TGTGCCAGCAGTAGAAACTCCTACGAGCAGTACGTC.

This clonotype was counted many times. The genes are TRBV5-1 and TRBJ2-1, with D perhaps matching TRBD1 (5 bases). The CDR3 totals 16 residues. The germline V and J ends were trimmed by 0 bases and 7 bases, with 17 bases remaining between them. The germline V gene has CDR1 SGHRS and CDR2 YFSETQ. In nucleotides, the CDR3 is TGCGCCAGCAGCTTGGCCGAGGACACCCGTCAGAATGAGCAGTTCTTC. Translation gives CASSLAEDTRQNEQFF.

This clonotype was counted at least ten times. V and J are TRBV4-1 and TRBJ2-6; D possibly matches TRBD1 or TRBD2 (5 bases each). CDR1 and CDR2 (germline): MGHRA, YSYEKL. CDR3 size: 16 residues. Trimming took off 2 bases at V and 2 bases at J, with 10 bases between the two ends. CDR3 sequence reads: CASSQTRDAGANVLTF. The DNA of the CDR3 is TGCGCCAGCAGCCAAACCAGGGACGCTGGGGCCAACGTCCTGACTTTC.

This clonotype came up a few times. V is TRBV30 and J is TRBJ2-7, with D maybe TRBD1 (7 bases). Germline V gene sequence: CDR1 GTSNPN, CDR2 SVGIG (reference sequence). The CDR3 extends over 14 amino acids. Trimming left V 3 bases short and J 2 bases short, with 14 bases between. CDR3 in amino acids: CAWRGGQRAYEQYF. Here the CDR3 DNA reads TGTGCCTGGAGGGGGGGACAGAGGGCCTACGAGCAGTACTTC.

The chain combines TRBV27 with TRBJ2-7, with D possibly matching TRBD2 (5 bases). Germline V CDR1 and CDR2: MNHEY, SMNVEV (reference sequence). V was clipped by 5 bases and J by 5 bases, with 7 bases between them. The CDR3 has 11 amino acids. CDR3 sequence (DNA): TGTGCCAGCAGTGCCGGGGACGAGCAGTACGTC. Translation: CASSAGDEQYV.

This clonotype was counted at least ten times. The chain links TRBV29-1 to TRBJ1-1; D gene ambiguous. The CDR3 loop spans 11 amino acids. Trimming took 6 bases from V and 5 from J, leaving 10 bases between them. Germline-derived CDR1 and CDR2 are SQVTM and ANQGSEA. This CDR3 is CSVSVRTEAFF. CDR3 in DNA: TGCAGCGTATCGGTTAGGACTGAAGCTTTCTTT.

This clonotype was observed many times. CDR3 DNA sequence: TGCGCCAGCAGCTTGGAAGGCGCCCGCTATGGCTACACCTTC. Translation gives CASSLEGARYGYTF. V is TRBV5-1 and J is TRBJ1-2; D is unresolved. Trimming removed 0 bases from V and 4 bases from J, with 10 bases in between. This CDR3 has 14 residues. The germline gives CDR1 SGHRS, CDR2 YFSETQ.

This clonotype was recorded at least ten times. The V and J genes are TRBV5-1 and TRBJ2-5; TRBD2 matches 10 bases. Germline trimming cut 4 bases from V and 2 bases from J; bases unmatched to any gene: 14. This CDR3 region has 18 residues. CDR1 SGHRS and CDR2 YFSETQ come from the germline V gene. The CDR3 DNA sequence: TGCGCCAGCAGCCTGAGGGCTAGCGGGGGTAGCGTACAAGAGACCCAGTACTTC. This sequence encodes CASSLRASGGSVQETQYF.

At least ten counts were recorded for this clonotype. The chain has TRBV12-3 or TRBV12-4 and TRBJ2-5; no definite D call. V lost 5 bases to trimming and J lost 7 bases, with 11 bases between them. The CDR3 consists of 12 residues. The CDR3 DNA is TGTGCCAGCAGTCTACCCCCCGGGACCCAGTACTTC. This gives the protein CASSLPPGTQYF.

The sample holds many counts of this clonotype. The J gene is TRBJ2-7, the V gene TRBV20-1; D is unclear. This CDR3 is 13 amino acids long. Germline V CDR1 and CDR2: DFQATT, SNEGSKA (reference sequence). The V end lost 3 bases, the J end lost 3 bases, and 12 bases lay between the germline ends. DNA for the CDR3: TGCAGTGCTAGTTCCGTTCCGCTCTACGAGCAGTACTTC. It is translated as CSASSVPLYEQYF.

This clonotype showed up many times. The rearrangement links TRBV9 to TRBJ2-2; D is unclear. Looked up from germline, CDR1 is SGDLS and CDR2 is YYNGEE. V was shortened by 0 bases and J by 8 bases, with 11 bases between the two germline ends. The CDR3 extends over 14 amino acids. The CDR3 loop reads CASSVGFTVGELFF. The CDR3 DNA sequence: TGTGCCAGCAGCGTAGGATTCACCGTGGGGGAGCTGTTTTTT.

This clonotype has at least ten counts. This rearrangement joins TRBV7-2 to TRBJ2-3, with 9 bases matching TRBD1. The CDR3 sequence is 16 residues long. V shed 5 bases and J 3 bases; nucleotides not matched to a gene: 9. In germline, CDR1 is SGHTA, CDR2 FQGNSA. The CDR3 loop reads CASSPGTGTTTDTQYF. CDR3 in DNA: TGTGCCAGCAGCCCGGGGACAGGGACGACGACAGATACGCAGTATTTT.

Notes on this clonotype: A much bigger clone sits one base away, suggesting this may be a read error. The rearrangement uses TRBV10-3 and TRBJ2-5; D is perhaps TRBD2 (5 bases). V was clipped by 2 bases and J by 5 bases, with 18 bases between them. CDR3 length equals 16 residues. CDR1 and CDR2 from the germline V gene are ENHRY and SYGVKD. The CDR3 nucleotides are TGTGCCATCAGTGAGAGGGCTGAGACGGGGAGTGAGACCCAGTACTTC. This gives the protein CAISERAETGSETQYF.